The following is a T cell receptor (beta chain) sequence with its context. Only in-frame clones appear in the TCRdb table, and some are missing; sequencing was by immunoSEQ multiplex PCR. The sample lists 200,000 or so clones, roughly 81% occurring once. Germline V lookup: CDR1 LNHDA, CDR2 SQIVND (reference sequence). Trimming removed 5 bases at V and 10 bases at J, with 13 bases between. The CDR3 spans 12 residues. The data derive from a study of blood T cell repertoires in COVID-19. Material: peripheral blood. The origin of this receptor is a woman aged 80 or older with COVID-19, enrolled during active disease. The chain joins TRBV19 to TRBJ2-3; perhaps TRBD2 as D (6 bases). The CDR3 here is CASSSPDYSQYF. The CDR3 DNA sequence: TGTGCCAGTAGTTCCCCGGACTATTCGCAGTATTTT.